These 28 T cell receptor beta chains were sequenced from one sample in a study of shared clonotypes between healthy human individuals. This table comes from immunoSEQ multiplex PCR, and its TCRdb copy is limited to in-frame clones, with some not included. The sample holds about 680,000 clones, around 78% seen once. Sequencing was performed on memory CD4+ T cells sorted from blood. The sample's subset: CD45RA-negative fraction. Receptors were obtained from a woman aged 30 to 39 in good health.

The chain uses TRBV10-3 and TRBJ2-7, with TRBD1 matching 7 bases. Germline V lookup: CDR1 ENHRY, CDR2 SYGVKD. J gave up 2 bases and V 5 bases, and 3 bases lay outside the gene matches. The CDR3 extends over 13 amino acids. Here the CDR3 reads CAISPQGAYEQYF. In DNA, the CDR3 is TGTGCCATCAGTCCCCAGGGGGCCTACGAGCAGTACTTC.

V gene TRBV2 combines with J gene TRBJ1-5, with D tentatively TRBD1 (6 bases). Trimming shortened V by 5 bases and J by 2 bases, and 16 bases separated the two germline ends. This CDR3 region has 16 residues. Germline CDR1 is SNHLY and CDR2 is FYNNEI. For the CDR3, the DNA is TGTGCCAGCAGTCACCGTACCGACAGGCGCAATCAGCCCCAGCATTTT. Its protein product is CASSHRTDRRNQPQHF.

The table lists this clone with a few counts. The chain joins TRBV6-6 to TRBJ1-2; D is uncertain. The V and J ends lost 0 bases and 6 bases respectively, with 14 bases between them. There are 15 residues in the CDR3. The germline CDR1 and CDR2 sequences are MNHNY and SVGAGI (reference sequence). The CDR3 here is CASSYSESTRDGYTF. The CDR3 bases are TGTGCCAGCAGTTACTCGGAGAGCACGCGAGATGGCTACACCTTC.

The rearrangement joins TRBV7-8 to TRBJ1-2; 9 bases agree with TRBD1. Germline loops: CDR1 SGHVS, CDR2 FQNEAQ. The CDR3 consists of 14 residues. V trimming: 2 bases; J trimming: 12 bases; junction bases outside the gene matches: 10. DNA of the CDR3: TGTGCCAGCAGCTTAACCGGGACAGGGATCCTACACACCTTC. It specifies CASSLTGTGILHTF.

The chain links TRBV5-6 to TRBJ2-1; TRBD2 matches 7 bases. The length of the CDR3 is 16 residues. The germline gives CDR1 SGHDT, CDR2 YYEEEE. J lost 0 bases, V lost 4 bases, and 7 bases had no gene match. CDR3 amino acids: CASSQSGGSSYNEQFF. Written as DNA, the CDR3 is TGTGCCAGCAGCCAGTCGGGGGGAAGCTCCTACAATGAGCAGTTCTTC.

The chain joins TRBV5-1 to TRBJ1-1; TRBD1 matches at 10 bases. The germline CDR1 and CDR2 sequences are SGHRS and YFSETQ. The CDR3 length is 18 residues. V lost 0 bases to trimming and J lost 4 bases; unmatched junction nucleotides: 12. DNA of the CDR3: TGCGCCAGCAGCTTGGGAGGACAGGGGGAACCATCTGGCACTGAAGCTTTCTTT. As protein: CASSLGGQGEPSGTEAFF.

This chain joins TRBV4-2 and TRBJ2-5; possibly TRBD1 for D (5 bases). Trimming pared 0 bases from V and 3 bases from J, leaving 11 bases between. Germline CDR1 and CDR2: LGHNA and YNFKEQ. This CDR3 comprises 15 residues. DNA for the CDR3: TGTGCCAGCAGCCAAGAGCGGACAAGCAAAGAGACCCAGTACTTC. The encoded protein is CASSQERTSKETQYF.

V and J are TRBV7-9 and TRBJ1-5, with D hard to call. Trimming left V 2 bases short and J 4 bases short, with 6 bases between. This CDR3 is built from 13 residues. Germline CDR1 reads SEHNR; CDR2 reads FQNEAQ (reference sequence). The CDR3 DNA sequence: TGTGCCAGCAGCTTACAGTGGAATCAGCCCCAGCATTTT. Translated: CASSLQWNQPQHF. Together with reference TRBV7-9 and TRBJ1-5, the CDR3 gives the full variable domain: DTGVSQNPRHKITKRGQNVTFRCDPISEHNRLYWYRQTLGQGPEFLTYFQNEAQLEKSRLLSDRFSAERPKGSFSTLEIQRTEQGDSAMYLCASSLQWNQPQHFGDGTRLSIL.

The rearrangement uses TRBV19 and TRBJ1-1, with a possible D match to TRBD1 (5 bases). CDR3 length equals 13 residues. CDR1 and CDR2 from the germline V gene are LNHDA and SQIVND (reference sequence). The V and J ends lost 6 bases and 4 bases respectively, with 12 bases between them. The CDR3 region is CASSFKGFTEAFF. The CDR3 DNA reads TGTGCCAGTAGCTTCAAGGGGTTCACTGAAGCTTTCTTT.

The chain combines TRBV5-1 with TRBJ1-2, with a possible D match to TRBD1 (6 bases). The V gene's germline CDR1 is SGHRS and CDR2 YFSETQ. V was trimmed by 0 bases and J by 3 bases, leaving 15 bases between them. The length of the CDR3 is 16 residues. The CDR3 region has the DNA TGCGCCAGCAGCTTGGCGTTGGGGGCTTTTGACTATGGCTACACCTTC. This translates into CASSLALGAFDYGYTF.

This clone was recorded once. The chain uses TRBV7-9 and TRBJ2-7; 7 nucleotides align to TRBD1. V dropped 2 bases and J dropped 6; count of bases not matched to a gene: 4. The CDR3 has 13 residues. Germline V lookup: CDR1 SEHNR, CDR2 FQNEAQ (reference sequence). CDR3 region: CASSLTGASEQYF. In DNA, the CDR3 is TGTGCCAGCAGCTTAACAGGGGCGAGCGAGCAGTACTTC.

V gene TRBV10-2 combines with J gene TRBJ1-2; maybe TRBD1 (5 bases). The CDR3 is 13 amino acids. In germline, CDR1 is WSHSY, CDR2 SAAADI. V shed 3 bases and J shed 8 bases, with 13 bases lying between them. CDR3 in DNA: TGCGCCAGCAGTGACAGGGCCATCGGAGGCTACACCTTC. Translating it yields CASSDRAIGGYTF.

This clone was seen only a few times. The same CDR3 is also encoded by other DNA sequences in this sample. This chain joins TRBV5-1 and TRBJ2-3; 9 bases align to TRBD2. This CDR3 is 16 amino acids long. Germline V gene data show CDR1 as SGHRS and CDR2 as YFSETQ. The V gene end was trimmed by 0 bases and the J gene end by 2 bases; junction bases not matched to a gene: 4. Here the CDR3 reads CASSLGGRADTDTQYF. The CDR3 region has the DNA TGCGCCAGCAGCTTGGGCGGGAGGGCCGACACAGATACGCAGTATTTT.

The sample holds a few counts of this clone. The V gene is TRBV5-1, the J gene TRBJ1-4; possibly TRBD1 for D (5 bases). The V gene's germline CDR1 is SGHRS and CDR2 YFSETQ. This CDR3 has 15 residues. Deletions cut 2 bases from V and 4 bases from J, with 12 bases between. The CDR3 DNA is TGCGCCAGCAGCTTCGAAGGGACTGGTAATGAAAAACTGTTTTTT. Amino acid sequence: CASSFEGTGNEKLFF. The whole variable domain, remainder taken from reference TRBV5-1 and TRBJ1-4, is KAGVTQTPRYLIKTRGQQVTLSCSPISGHRSVSWYQQTPGQGLQFLFEYFSETQRNKGNFPGRFSGRQFSNSRSEMNVSTLELGDSALYLCASSFEGTGNEKLFFGSGTQLSVL.

This clone was detected only a few times. The sample carries other DNA sequences with the same CDR3. The chain employs TRBV27 and TRBJ2-7; the D gene could be TRBD1 or TRBD2 (5 bases each). The CDR3 has 14 amino acids. V shed 3 bases and J shed 2 bases, with 11 bases lying between them. In germline, CDR1 is MNHEY, CDR2 SMNVEV (reference sequence). CDR3 nucleotides: TGTGCCAGCAGTTTTAGTCAGGGACCCTACGAGCAGTACTTC. Amino acids: CASSFSQGPYEQYF.

The chain recombines TRBV6-1 with TRBJ1-6, with D maybe TRBD1 (5 bases). Germline loops: CDR1 MNHNS, CDR2 SASEGT. With 1 base removed from V and 3 bases from J, the gap between germline ends came to 10 bases. The CDR3 sequence is 16 residues long. The chain's CDR3 is CASSEGQTYYNSPLHF. Here the CDR3 DNA reads TGTGCCAGCAGTGAAGGACAGACGTACTATAATTCACCCCTCCACTTT.

The chain employs TRBV6-6 and TRBJ1-1, with TRBD1 matching over 8 bases. Germline V lookup: CDR1 MNHNY, CDR2 SVGAGI (reference sequence). This CDR3 comprises 12 residues. V lost 4 bases to trimming and J lost 11 bases; unmatched junction nucleotides: 6. The CDR3 sequence is CASSLGTGLAFF. CDR3 sequence (DNA): TGTGCCAGCAGTTTAGGGACAGGTTTGGCTTTCTTT.

On this clone itself: Other DNA sequences in this specimen translate into the identical CDR3. This rearrangement joins TRBV4-1 to TRBJ2-5; D gene ambiguous. V was shortened by 4 bases and J by 1 base, with 7 bases between the two germline ends. The CDR3 contains 13 residues. Per germline, CDR1 MGHRA and CDR2 YSYEKL. CDR3 sequence: CASSLGLQETQYF. DNA of the CDR3: TGCGCCAGCAGCCTAGGGCTCCAAGAGACCCAGTACTTC.

The V call is TRBV6-6, the J call TRBJ2-7; 10 bases match TRBD2. V lost 8 bases and J lost 2; bases outside the gene matches: 9. CDR1 and CDR2 from the germline V gene are MNHNY and SVGAGI (reference sequence). The CDR3 spans 15 residues. CDR3: CASRNVLAGTYEQYF. DNA of the CDR3: TGTGCCAGCCGGAACGTACTAGCGGGAACCTACGAGCAGTACTTC.

This clone was seen more than once but under ten times. The chain employs TRBV7-8 and TRBJ1-3; 8 bases are a match to TRBD1. After removal of 6 bases from V and 0 bases from J, the junction contained 4 bases not matched to a gene. Germline V gives CDR1 SGHVS, CDR2 FQNEAQ. The CDR3 runs 15 residues. The CDR3 DNA follows: TGTGCCAGCAGTCAAGGGACAGGCTCTGGAAACACCATATATTTT. Encoded protein: CASSQGTGSGNTIYF.

The chain couples TRBV11-2 to TRBJ1-1, with 7 bases lining up with TRBD1. V dropped 5 bases and J dropped 0; count of bases not matched to a gene: 15. The germline V gene encodes CDR1 SGHAT and CDR2 FQNNGV. This CDR3 has 18 amino acids. The CDR3 reads CASSRRPGQMRLNTEAFF. The CDR3, as DNA: TGTGCCAGCAGCCGTCGACCGGGACAGATGAGACTGAACACTGAAGCTTTCTTT.

The chain has TRBV10-2 and TRBJ2-5; the match to TRBD2 covers 11 bases. This CDR3 has 16 residues. Germline assignment: CDR1 WSHSY and CDR2 SAAADI. Trimming cost V 3 bases and J 4 bases; bases outside gene matches: 7. CDR3 DNA: TGCGCCAGCAGTGATTCTAGCGGGAGGAGAACAGAGACCCAGTACTTC. Its protein product is CASSDSSGRRTETQYF.

This clone was seen a handful of times. The chain recombines TRBV30 with TRBJ1-3; 7 bases match TRBD1. The trim removed 0 bases at V and 4 bases at J, leaving 6 bases unmatched. CDR1 is GTSNPN and CDR2 is SVGIG in the germline V gene (reference sequence). This CDR3 has 15 amino acids. CDR3 region: CAWSVSGTAGNTIYF. CDR3 nucleotide sequence: TGTGCCTGGAGTGTAAGTGGGACAGCCGGAAACACCATATATTTT.

This clone was detected only a few times. The chain couples TRBV6-6 to TRBJ1-3; D remains unclear. The germline V gene has CDR1 MNHNY and CDR2 SVGAGI (reference sequence). With 5 bases removed from V and 0 bases from J, the gap between germline ends came to 8 bases. There are 14 residues in the CDR3. In DNA form, the CDR3 reads TGTGCCAGCAGTCCCGGGAACTCTGGAAACACCATATATTTT. Amino acid sequence: CASSPGNSGNTIYF.

The gene calls are TRBV2 and TRBJ2-1; 7 nucleotides match TRBD2. The trim removed 2 bases at V and 7 bases at J, leaving 11 bases unmatched. CDR1 and CDR2 from the germline V gene are SNHLY and FYNNEI. The CDR3 runs to 16 residues. CDR3 residues: CASSELPSGVSNEQFF. In nucleotides, the CDR3 is TGTGCCAGCAGTGAACTCCCCAGCGGGGTCAGTAATGAGCAGTTCTTC.

V and J are TRBV10-3 and TRBJ2-2, with 12 bases matching TRBD2. Germline lookup yields CDR1 ENHRY and CDR2 SYGVKD. The CDR3 sequence is 21 residues long. After removal of 2 bases from V and 1 base from J, the junction contained 14 bases not matched to a gene. CDR3 sequence reads: CAISEPKRGTSGRGNTGELFF. The CDR3 DNA follows: TGTGCCATCAGTGAGCCAAAGAGAGGGACTAGCGGGCGTGGGAACACCGGGGAGCTGTTTTTT.

The V call is TRBV19, the J call TRBJ1-5; D gene ambiguous. Germline V gives CDR1 LNHDA, CDR2 SQIVND (reference sequence). The ends were cut back, 5 bases at V and 6 bases at J, with 8 bases in the middle. This CDR3 has 12 amino acids. The DNA for the CDR3 is TGTGCCAGTAGTGAGGGAATTCAGCCCCAGCATTTT. This translates into CASSEGIQPQHF.

The chain recombines TRBV5-1 with TRBJ1-3, with a weak D call TRBD1 (5 bases). V lost 4 bases, J lost 0 bases, and 23 bases lay in between. There are 19 residues in the CDR3. In germline, CDR1 is SGHRS, CDR2 YFSETQ. CDR3 residues: CASSLLPPPGGSSGNTIYF. The CDR3 coding sequence is TGCGCCAGCAGCCTCCTTCCCCCCCCGGGGGGAAGCTCTGGAAACACCATATATTTT.